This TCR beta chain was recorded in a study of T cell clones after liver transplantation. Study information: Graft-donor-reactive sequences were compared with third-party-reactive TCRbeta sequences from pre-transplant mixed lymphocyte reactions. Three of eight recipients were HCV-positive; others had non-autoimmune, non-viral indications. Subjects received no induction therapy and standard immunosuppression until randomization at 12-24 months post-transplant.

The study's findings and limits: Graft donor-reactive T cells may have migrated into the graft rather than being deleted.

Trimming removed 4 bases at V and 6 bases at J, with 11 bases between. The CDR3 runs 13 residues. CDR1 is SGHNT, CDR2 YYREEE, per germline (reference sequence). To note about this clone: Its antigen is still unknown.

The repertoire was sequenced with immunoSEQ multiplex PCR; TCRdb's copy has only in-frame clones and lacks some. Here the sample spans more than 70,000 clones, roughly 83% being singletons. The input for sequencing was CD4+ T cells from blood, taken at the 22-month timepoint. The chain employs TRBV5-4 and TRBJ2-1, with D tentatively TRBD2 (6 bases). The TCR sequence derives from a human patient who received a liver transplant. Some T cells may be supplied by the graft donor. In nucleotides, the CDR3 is TGTGCCAGCAGCCCCCCGACTAGCAATGAGCAGTTCTTC. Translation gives CASSPPTSNEQFF. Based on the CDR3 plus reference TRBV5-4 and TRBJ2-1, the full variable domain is ETGVTQSPTHLIKTRGQQVTLRCSSQSGHNTVSWYQQALGQGPQFIFQYYREEENGRGNFPPRFSGLQFPNYSSELNVNALELDDSALYLCASSPPTSNEQFFGPGTRLTVL.